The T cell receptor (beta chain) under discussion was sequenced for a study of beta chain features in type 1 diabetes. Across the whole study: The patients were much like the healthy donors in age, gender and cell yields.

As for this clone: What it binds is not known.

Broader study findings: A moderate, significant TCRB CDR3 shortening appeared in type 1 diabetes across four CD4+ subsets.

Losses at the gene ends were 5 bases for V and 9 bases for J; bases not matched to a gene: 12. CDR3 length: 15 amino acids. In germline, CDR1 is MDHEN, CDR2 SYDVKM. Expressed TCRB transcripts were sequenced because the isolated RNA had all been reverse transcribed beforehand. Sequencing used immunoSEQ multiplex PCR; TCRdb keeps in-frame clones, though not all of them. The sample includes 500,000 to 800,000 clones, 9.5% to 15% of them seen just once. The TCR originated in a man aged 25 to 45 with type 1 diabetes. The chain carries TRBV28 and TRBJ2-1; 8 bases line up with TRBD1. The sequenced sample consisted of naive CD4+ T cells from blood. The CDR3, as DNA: TGTGCCAGCAGTCGCACAGGGGGTCGGAGTAGTGAGCAGTTCTTC. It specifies CASSRTGGRSSEQFF.